The 18 T cell receptor beta chains in this list originate from one sample, sequenced in a study of cytomegalovirus exposure and HLA in healthy donors. 13 Jbeta primers and 60 Vbeta primers were used for the PCR. Some clones are missing from TCRdb's copy, which holds only in-frame ones; the method was immunoSEQ multiplex PCR. This table holds roughly 150,000 clones, around 80% found once. The sequenced sample was PBMCs. These receptors all stem from a man aged 25-45 years in good health and CMV-seropositive.

V and J are TRBV5-1 and TRBJ2-3; possibly TRBD1 for D (6 bases). Trimming took off 7 bases at V and 3 bases at J, with 12 bases between the two ends. The CDR3 totals 13 residues. Germline V CDR1 and CDR2: SGHRS, YFSETQ. CDR3 sequence: CASHRERTDTQYF. CDR3 bases: TGCGCCAGCCACAGGGAAAGAACAGATACGCAGTATTTT.

J is TRBJ2-7 and V is TRBV30; unclear D gene. The CDR3 spans 13 residues. Looked up from germline, CDR1 is GTSNPN and CDR2 is SVGIG (reference sequence). Trimming took off 2 bases at V and 0 bases at J, with 8 bases between the two ends. The DNA for the CDR3 is TGTGCCTGGAGTAGCTTTATCTCCTACGAGCAGTACTTC. This sequence encodes CAWSSFISYEQYF.

The rearrangement uses TRBV27 and TRBJ1-2, with D possibly matching TRBD1 (6 bases). Trimming stripped 6 bases from V and 8 bases from J, with 19 bases between. The CDR3 is 14 residues long. CDR1 and CDR2 (germline): MNHEY, SMNVEV (reference sequence). CDR3 sequence reads: CASSSLRGASGYTF. The CDR3 region has the DNA TGTGCCAGCAGCAGCCTTCGGGGGGCTAGCGGCTACACCTTC.

J is TRBJ2-3 and V is TRBV4-3; 7 bases fit TRBD1. Germline V lookup: CDR1 LGHNA, CDR2 YSLEER. V shed 0 bases, J shed 6 bases, and the junction held 6 bases outside the gene matches. This CDR3 comprises 15 residues. This CDR3 reads CASSQESGRGDTQYF. The CDR3 nucleotides are TGCGCCAGCAGCCAAGAATCGGGCAGGGGGGATACGCAGTATTTT.

The CDR3 reads CASSQEGQGEQPQHF. CDR3 in DNA: TGCGCCAGCAGCCAAGAGGGACAGGGGGAACAGCCCCAGCATTTT. The rearrangement uses TRBV4-1 and TRBJ1-5, with 11 bases lining up with TRBD1. This CDR3 has 15 amino acids. V lost 0 bases, J lost 7 bases, and 2 bases stayed unmatched. The germline V gene has CDR1 MGHRA and CDR2 YSYEKL.

The chain joins TRBV18 to TRBJ2-1; 9 bases map to TRBD2. The CDR3 spans 15 residues. In germline, CDR1 is KGHSH, CDR2 LQKENI. V lost 2 bases to trimming and J lost 5 bases; unmatched junction nucleotides: 4. The DNA of the CDR3 is TGTGCCAGCTCACCAGCCAGCGGGGGGAACAATGAGCAGTTCTTC. This translates into CASSPASGGNNEQFF.

J is TRBJ2-5 and V is TRBV12-5, with 11 bases matching TRBD1. The J segment lost 4 bases and the V segment lost 4 bases, leaving 8 bases of the junction unmatched. Germline V gene data show CDR1 as LGHNT and CDR2 as FRNRAP. The CDR3 is 16 residues long. The CDR3 reads CASGSGTGGVGETQYF. Here the CDR3 DNA reads TGTGCTAGTGGTTCCGGGACAGGGGGAGTGGGAGAGACCCAGTACTTC.

In its sample, this clone was seen once. V and J are TRBV11-2 and TRBJ1-4; D is perhaps TRBD1 (5 bases). Germline CDR1 is SGHAT and CDR2 is FQNNGV. Trimming removed 5 bases from V and 4 bases from J, with 20 bases in between. The CDR3 loop spans 17 amino acids. CDR3: CASSAGLGVISNEKLFF. As DNA, the CDR3 is TGTGCCAGCAGCGCGGGACTGGGGGTGATTAGTAATGAAAAACTGTTTTTT.

J is TRBJ1-5 and V is TRBV7-8, with a weak D call TRBD1 (5 bases). The CDR3 spans 16 residues. Germline CDR1 and CDR2: SGHVS and FQNEAQ. The V and J ends lost 3 bases and 1 base respectively, with 13 bases between them. CDR3 in amino acids: CASSFEQRGSNQPQHF. In DNA, the CDR3 is TGTGCCAGCAGCTTCGAACAGCGGGGGAGCAATCAGCCCCAGCATTTT.

Notes on this clone: Compared with germline, one end of the junction differs, possibly owing to a read error. The V call is TRBV7-9, the J call TRBJ1-1; a weak D match, TRBD1 (6 bases). Germline V gene lookup returns CDR1 SEHNR and CDR2 FQNEAQ (reference sequence). The CDR3 is made up of 15 amino acids. The CDR3 region is CSSSSPGHRNTEAFF. The CDR3 DNA reads TGTTCCAGCAGCTCCCCGGGACACCGGAACACTGAAGCTTTCTTT.

The chain carries TRBV7-8 and TRBJ2-3, with 9 bases fitting TRBD1. The CDR3 contains 13 residues. CDR1 is SGHVS, CDR2 FQNEAQ, per germline. Losses at the gene ends were 5 bases for V and 8 bases for J; bases not matched to a gene: 5. CDR3: CASSPETGGTQYF. CDR3 sequence (DNA): TGTGCCAGCAGCCCTGAGACAGGGGGTACGCAGTATTTT.

This chain links TRBV5-4 with TRBJ2-3; 14 bases agree with TRBD2. The CDR3 contains 15 residues. Trimming at V came to 4 bases and at J to 4 bases, leaving 2 bases not matched to a gene. CDR1 and CDR2 (germline): SGHNT, YYREEE (reference sequence). The CDR3 DNA follows: TGTGCCAGCAGCCCGGGACTAGCGGGGGCAGATACGCAGTATTTT. Protein product: CASSPGLAGADTQYF.

In this sample, this clone turned up once. CDR3 sequence: CASRFQGSTEAFF. CDR3 DNA: TGTGCCAGCAGGTTTCAGGGTAGCACTGAAGCTTTCTTT. The J gene is TRBJ1-1, the V gene TRBV27; possible D gene TRBD1, 5 bases. The length of the CDR3 is 13 residues. From germline, CDR1 is MNHEY and CDR2 SMNVEV (reference sequence). Trimming shortened V by 6 bases and J by 4 bases, and 12 bases separated the two germline ends.

The J gene is TRBJ2-2, the V gene TRBV6-4; 9 nucleotides line up with TRBD1. This CDR3 is built from 14 residues. Unmatched junction bases numbered 6, after V lost 6 bases and J lost 7 bases. Germline V gives CDR1 MRHNA, CDR2 SNTAGT. CDR3 sequence (DNA): TGTGCCAGCAGCGTCGGGACAGGGAGCGGGGAGCTGTTTTTT. It specifies CASSVGTGSGELFF.

This clone showed up just a few times. The V call is TRBV28, the J call TRBJ1-1, with TRBD1 as a possible D gene (5 bases). The V end lost 6 bases, the J end lost 1 base, and 9 bases lay between the germline ends. The CDR3 contains 13 residues. CDR1 is MDHEN and CDR2 is SYDVKM in the germline V gene. The DNA of the CDR3 is TGTGCCAGCAGGCCCGACAGGAACACTGAAGCTTTCTTT. Its protein is CASRPDRNTEAFF. Drawing the rest from reference TRBV28 and TRBJ1-1, the complete variable domain is DVKVTQSSRYLVKRTGEKVFLECVQDMDHENMFWYRQDPGLGLRLIYFSYDVKMKEKGDIPEGYSVSREKKERFSLILESASTNQTSMYLCASRPDRNTEAFFGQGTRLTVV.

The chain joins TRBV7-9 to TRBJ2-3; no clear D. This CDR3 is built from 14 residues. The V end was cut by 1 base, the J end by 2 bases, with 7 bases between. Germline V gene lookup returns CDR1 SEHNR and CDR2 FQNEAQ (reference sequence). CDR3 nucleotide sequence: TGTGCCAGCAGCTTAGACAGCTTCACAGATACGCAGTATTTT. It specifies CASSLDSFTDTQYF.

This clone was counted a few times. V and J are TRBV6-1 and TRBJ2-3; possible D gene TRBD1, 5 bases. V lost 2 bases, J lost 2 bases, and 11 bases lay in between. CDR1 and CDR2 from the germline V gene are MNHNS and SASEGT. The CDR3 extends over 15 amino acids. CDR3 protein: CASSESKGITDTQYF. CDR3 coding DNA: TGTGCCAGCAGTGAAAGTAAGGGGATCACAGATACGCAGTATTTT.

This chain links TRBV6-5 with TRBJ1-2; D unresolved. Germline V gives CDR1 MNHEY, CDR2 SVGAGI. Trimming removed 2 bases at V and 5 bases at J, with 6 bases between. The CDR3 loop spans 12 amino acids. In nucleotides, the CDR3 is TGTGCCAGCAGTTACGGAGATTATGGCTACACCTTC. The encoded protein is CASSYGDYGYTF.